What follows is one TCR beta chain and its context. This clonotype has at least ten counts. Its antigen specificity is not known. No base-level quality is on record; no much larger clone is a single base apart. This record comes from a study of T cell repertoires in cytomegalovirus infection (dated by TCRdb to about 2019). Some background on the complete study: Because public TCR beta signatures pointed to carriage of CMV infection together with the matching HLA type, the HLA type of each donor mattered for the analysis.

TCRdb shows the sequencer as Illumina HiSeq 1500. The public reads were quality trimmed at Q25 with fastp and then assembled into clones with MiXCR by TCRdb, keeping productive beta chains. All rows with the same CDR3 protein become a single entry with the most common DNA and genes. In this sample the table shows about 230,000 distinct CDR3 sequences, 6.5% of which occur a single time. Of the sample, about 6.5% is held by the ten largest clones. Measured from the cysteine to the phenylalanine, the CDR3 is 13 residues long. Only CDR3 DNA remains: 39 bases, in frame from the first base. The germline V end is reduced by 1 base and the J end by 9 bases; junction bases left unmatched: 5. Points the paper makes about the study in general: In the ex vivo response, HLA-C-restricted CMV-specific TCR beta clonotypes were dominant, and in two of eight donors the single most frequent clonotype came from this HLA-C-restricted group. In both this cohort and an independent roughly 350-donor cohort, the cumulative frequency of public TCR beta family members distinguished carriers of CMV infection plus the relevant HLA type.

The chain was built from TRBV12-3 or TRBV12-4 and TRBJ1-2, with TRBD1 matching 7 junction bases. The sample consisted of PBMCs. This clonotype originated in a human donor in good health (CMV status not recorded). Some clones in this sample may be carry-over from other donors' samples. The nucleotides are TGTGCCAGCAGTTTAGGGTCAGGGGGGAGCTACACCTTC. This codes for CASSLGSGGSYTF.